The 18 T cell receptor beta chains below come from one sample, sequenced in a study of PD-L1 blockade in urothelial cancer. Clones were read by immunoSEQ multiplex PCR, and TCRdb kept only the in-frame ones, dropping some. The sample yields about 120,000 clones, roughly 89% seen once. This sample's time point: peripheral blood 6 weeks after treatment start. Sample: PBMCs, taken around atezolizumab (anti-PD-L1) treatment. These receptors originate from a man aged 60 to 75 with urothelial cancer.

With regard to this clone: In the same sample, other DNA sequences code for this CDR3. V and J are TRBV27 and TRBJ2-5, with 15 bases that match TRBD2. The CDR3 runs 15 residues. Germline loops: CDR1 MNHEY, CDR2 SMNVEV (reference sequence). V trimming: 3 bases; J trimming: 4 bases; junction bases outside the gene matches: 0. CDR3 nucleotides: TGTGCCAGCAGTTTGGGACTAGCGGGGGGAGAGACCCAGTACTTC. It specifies CASSLGLAGGETQYF.

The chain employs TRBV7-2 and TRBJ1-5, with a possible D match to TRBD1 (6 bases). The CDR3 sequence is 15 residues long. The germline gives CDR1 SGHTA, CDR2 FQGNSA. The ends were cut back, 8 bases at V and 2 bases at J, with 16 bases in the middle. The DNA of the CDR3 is TGTGCCAGCTCCCTGGGGGCAGTTGGCAATCAGCCCCAGCATTTT. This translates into CASSLGAVGNQPQHF. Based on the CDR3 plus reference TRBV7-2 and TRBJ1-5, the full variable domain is GAGVSQSPSNKVTEKGKDVELRCDPISGHTALYWYRQSLGQGLEFLIYFQGNSAPDKSGLPSDRFSAERTGGSVSTLTIQRTQQEDSAVYLCASSLGAVGNQPQHFGDGTRLSIL.

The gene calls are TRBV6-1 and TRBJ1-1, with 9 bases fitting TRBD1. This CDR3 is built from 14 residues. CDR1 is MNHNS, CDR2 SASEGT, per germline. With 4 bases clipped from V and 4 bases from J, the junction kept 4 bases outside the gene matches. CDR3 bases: TGTGCCAGCAGTGTGGACAGGGGTGGCACTGAAGCTTTCTTT. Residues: CASSVDRGGTEAFF.

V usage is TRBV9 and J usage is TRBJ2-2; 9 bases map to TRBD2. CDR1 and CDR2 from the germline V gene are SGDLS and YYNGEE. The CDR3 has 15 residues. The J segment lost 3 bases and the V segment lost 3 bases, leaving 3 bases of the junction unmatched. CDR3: CASSARGGDTGELFF. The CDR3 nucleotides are TGTGCCAGCAGCGCTCGCGGGGGGGACACCGGGGAGCTGTTTTTT.

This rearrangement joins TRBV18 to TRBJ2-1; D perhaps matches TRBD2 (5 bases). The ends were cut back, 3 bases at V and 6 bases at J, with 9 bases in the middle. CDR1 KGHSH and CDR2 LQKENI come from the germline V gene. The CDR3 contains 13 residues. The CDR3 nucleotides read TGTGCCAGCTCACCCTCTAGCCCCAATGAGCAGTTCTTC. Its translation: CASSPSSPNEQFF.

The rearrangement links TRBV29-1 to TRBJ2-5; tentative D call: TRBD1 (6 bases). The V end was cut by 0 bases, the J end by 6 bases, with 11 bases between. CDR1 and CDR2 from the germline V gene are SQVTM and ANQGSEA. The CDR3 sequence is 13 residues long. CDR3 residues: CSVEEGAGQTQYF. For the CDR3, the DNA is TGCAGCGTTGAAGAGGGGGCCGGGCAGACCCAGTACTTC.

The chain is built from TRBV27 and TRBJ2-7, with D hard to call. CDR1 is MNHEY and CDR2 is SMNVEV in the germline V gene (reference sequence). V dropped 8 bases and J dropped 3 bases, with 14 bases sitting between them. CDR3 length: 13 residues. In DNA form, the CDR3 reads TGTGCCAGCTCGAAAACCTACTACTACGAGCAGTACTTC. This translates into CASSKTYYYEQYF.

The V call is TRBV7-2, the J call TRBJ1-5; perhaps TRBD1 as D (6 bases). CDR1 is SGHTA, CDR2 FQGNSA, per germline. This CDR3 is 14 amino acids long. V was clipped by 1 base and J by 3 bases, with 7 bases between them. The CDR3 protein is CASSLGQVNQPQHF. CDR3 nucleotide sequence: TGTGCCAGCAGCTTAGGACAGGTCAATCAGCCCCAGCATTTT.

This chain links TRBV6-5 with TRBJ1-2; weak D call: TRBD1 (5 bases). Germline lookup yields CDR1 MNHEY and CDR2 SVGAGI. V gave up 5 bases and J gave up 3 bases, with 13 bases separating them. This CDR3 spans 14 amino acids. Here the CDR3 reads CASSVHRKDYGYTF. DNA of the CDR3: TGTGCCAGCAGTGTACACAGGAAGGACTATGGCTACACCTTC.

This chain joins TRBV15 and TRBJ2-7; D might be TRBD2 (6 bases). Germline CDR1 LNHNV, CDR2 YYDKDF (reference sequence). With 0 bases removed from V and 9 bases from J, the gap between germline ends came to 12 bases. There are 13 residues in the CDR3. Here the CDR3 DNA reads TGTGCCACCAGCAGAGAATCGAGGGGAGGGCAGTACTTC. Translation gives CATSRESRGGQYF.

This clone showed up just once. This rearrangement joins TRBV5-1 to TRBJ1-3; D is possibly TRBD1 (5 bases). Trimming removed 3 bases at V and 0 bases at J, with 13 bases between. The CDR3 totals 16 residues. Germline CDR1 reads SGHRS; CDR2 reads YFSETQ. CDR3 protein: CASSSIPGISGNTIYF. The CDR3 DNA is TGCGCCAGCAGCTCGATCCCAGGGATCTCTGGAAACACCATATATTTT.

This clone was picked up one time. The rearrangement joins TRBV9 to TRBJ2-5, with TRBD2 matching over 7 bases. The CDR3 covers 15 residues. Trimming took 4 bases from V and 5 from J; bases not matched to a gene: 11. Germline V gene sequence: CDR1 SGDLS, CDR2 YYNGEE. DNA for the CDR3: TGTGCCAGCAGCCCGTCTAGCGGAGGAGGGGAGACCCAGTACTTC. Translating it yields CASSPSSGGGETQYF.

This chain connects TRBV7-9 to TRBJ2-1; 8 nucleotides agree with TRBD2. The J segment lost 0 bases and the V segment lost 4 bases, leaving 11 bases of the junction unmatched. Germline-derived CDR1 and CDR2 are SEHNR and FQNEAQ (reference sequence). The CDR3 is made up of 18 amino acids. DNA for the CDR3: TGTGCCAGCAGCTCCCCAGAGGCGGGGGGAAGCTCCTACAATGAGCAGTTCTTC. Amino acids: CASSSPEAGGSSYNEQFF.

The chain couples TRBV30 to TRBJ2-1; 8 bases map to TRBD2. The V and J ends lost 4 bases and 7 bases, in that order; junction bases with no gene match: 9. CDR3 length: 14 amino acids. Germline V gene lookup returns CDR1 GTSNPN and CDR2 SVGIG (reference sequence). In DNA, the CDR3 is TGTGCCTGGAACGGGAGGGACTCTTGGAATGAGCAGTTCTTC. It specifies CAWNGRDSWNEQFF.

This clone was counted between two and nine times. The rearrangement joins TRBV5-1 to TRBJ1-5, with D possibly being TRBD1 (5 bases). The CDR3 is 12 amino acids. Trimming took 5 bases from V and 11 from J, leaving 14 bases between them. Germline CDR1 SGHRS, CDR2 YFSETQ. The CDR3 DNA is TGCGCCAGCAGAGGAGGGGATGAGGCCCAGCATTTT. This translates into CASRGGDEAQHF.

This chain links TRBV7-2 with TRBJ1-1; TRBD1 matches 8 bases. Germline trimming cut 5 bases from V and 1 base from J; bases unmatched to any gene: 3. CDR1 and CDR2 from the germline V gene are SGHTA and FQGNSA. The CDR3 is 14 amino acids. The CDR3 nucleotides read TGTGCCAGCAGCCGAGACAGGGGGAACACTGAAGCTTTCTTT. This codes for CASSRDRGNTEAFF.

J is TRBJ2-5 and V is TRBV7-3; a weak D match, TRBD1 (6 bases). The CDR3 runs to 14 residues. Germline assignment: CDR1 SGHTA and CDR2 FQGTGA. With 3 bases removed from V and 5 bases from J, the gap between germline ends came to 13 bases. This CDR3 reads CASSLFGTQETQYF. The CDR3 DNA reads TGTGCCAGCAGCTTGTTCGGGACACAGGAGACCCAGTACTTC.

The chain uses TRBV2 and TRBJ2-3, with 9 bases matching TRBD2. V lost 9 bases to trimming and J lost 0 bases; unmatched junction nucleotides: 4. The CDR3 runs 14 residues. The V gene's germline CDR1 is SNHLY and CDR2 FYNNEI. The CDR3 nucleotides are TGTGCCAGTAAGCGGGGGGAGAGCACAGATACGCAGTATTTT. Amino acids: CASKRGESTDTQYF.